These 28 T cell receptor beta chains originate from one sample sequenced in a study of identical twins. TCRdb processed the 5' RACE reads anew with MiXCR; each CDR3 protein has one entry. Of 700,000 or so distinct CDR3 sequences in the sample, roughly 8% were seen once. These sequences were also reported in another study, on yellow fever vaccine responses in identical twins.

Sample: PBMCs. The receptors were gathered from a woman in her late teens or twenties in good health.

The chain employs TRBV5-6 and TRBJ2-1; 7 bases fit TRBD1. The CDR3 consists of 14 residues. The germline gives CDR1 SGHDT, CDR2 YYEEEE. V shed 3 bases, J shed 7 bases, and the junction held 7 bases outside the gene matches. This chain's CDR3 is CASSWGQLDNEQFF. CDR3 DNA sequence: TGTGCCAGCAGCTGGGGACAGCTTGATAATGAGCAGTTCTTC.

This clonotype showed up just a few times. The rearrangement links TRBV3-1 to TRBJ2-5, with D perhaps matching TRBD1 (6 bases). Between the trimmed V and J ends, which lost 0 bases and 5 bases, there was a span of 16 bases. This CDR3 is built from 16 residues. Looked up from germline, CDR1 is LGHDT and CDR2 is YNNKEL (reference sequence). The CDR3 region has the DNA TGTGCCAGCAGCCAAGAAGAACAGGGCGGTCTGGAGACCCAGTACTTC. Protein: CASSQEEQGGLETQYF.

This clonotype came up a few times. This chain uses TRBV28 with TRBJ2-1; D is ambiguous. Trimming cost V 6 bases and J 6 bases, with 12 bases left between them. The CDR3 spans 13 residues. Per germline, CDR1 MDHEN and CDR2 SYDVKM. CDR3 in amino acids: CASRPSLGNEQFF. The DNA for the CDR3 is TGTGCCAGCAGACCCTCTCTCGGCAATGAGCAGTTCTTC.

This chain uses TRBV10-3 with TRBJ2-3; 15 bases are shared with TRBD2. V was pared by 2 bases and J by 6 bases, with 9 bases of the junction left unmatched. The germline gives CDR1 ENHRY, CDR2 SYGVKD. The CDR3 length is 18 residues. This CDR3 is CAISETKRTSGRADTQYF. CDR3 nucleotide sequence: TGTGCCATCAGTGAGACTAAACGGACTAGCGGGAGGGCGGATACGCAGTATTTT.

For the CDR3, the DNA is TGTGCCAGCAGTTATCCGGGACAGGGGGACTACGAGCAGTACTTC. It codes for CASSYPGQGDYEQYF. J is TRBJ2-7 and V is TRBV6-2 or TRBV6-3; 11 bases fit TRBD1. V was clipped by 3 bases and J by 3 bases; unmatched bases: 4. The CDR3 extends over 15 amino acids. Germline CDR1 is MNHEY and CDR2 is SVGEGT.

This clonotype came up many times. The rearrangement links TRBV25-1 to TRBJ1-1; 10 bases agree with TRBD1. Germline CDR1 MGHDK, CDR2 SYGVNS. The CDR3 loop spans 15 amino acids. J lost 4 bases, V lost 4 bases, and 6 bases had no gene match. The CDR3 loop is CASSGDRGRSTEAFF. The CDR3 DNA reads TGTGCCAGCAGTGGAGACAGGGGGCGTAGCACTGAAGCTTTCTTT.

This clonotype has a single count. The V and J genes are TRBV13 and TRBJ2-7; 7 bases agree with TRBD1. Germline-derived CDR1 and CDR2 are PRHDT and FYEKMQ (reference sequence). After removal of 5 bases from V and 6 bases from J, the junction contained 13 bases not matched to a gene. The CDR3 covers 15 residues. The CDR3 is CASSPTPKGAREQYF. The CDR3 region has the DNA TGTGCCAGCAGCCCGACCCCCAAGGGGGCGCGCGAGCAGTACTTC.

The chain has TRBV7-9 and TRBJ2-5; 7 positions agree with TRBD2. Unmatched junction bases numbered 7, after V lost 1 base and J lost 5 bases. This CDR3 region has 15 residues. Germline V gene data show CDR1 as SEHNR and CDR2 as FQNEAQ (reference sequence). In nucleotides, the CDR3 is TGTGCCAGCAGCTTAGTGACCAGCGGGATGGAGACCCAGTACTTC. It yields the protein CASSLVTSGMETQYF.

This clonotype was counted at least ten times. This chain links TRBV10-3 with TRBJ2-5; 11 bases are a match to TRBD2. This CDR3 has 14 amino acids. Germline V gene sequence: CDR1 ENHRY, CDR2 SYGVKD. The J segment lost 5 bases and the V segment lost 6 bases, leaving 5 bases of the junction unmatched. The CDR3 bases are TGTGCCATCAGGGCTAGCGGGGGGTTCGAGACCCAGTACTTC. Protein sequence: CAIRASGGFETQYF.

This clonotype was detected a few times. The gene calls are TRBV4-1 and TRBJ2-7; D tentatively reads TRBD1 or TRBD2 (5 bases each). V was pared by 4 bases and J by 4 bases, with 23 bases between. The CDR3 runs 17 residues. The germline CDR1 and CDR2 sequences are MGHRA and YSYEKL. CDR3 in DNA: TGCGCCAGCAGCCTCCAAGAAACGGGGACCAAAGATTACGAGCAGTACTTC. Residues: CASSLQETGTKDYEQYF.

Comment on this clonotype: Its ends do not fully match the called genes, so a read error is possible. This chain connects TRBV20-1 to TRBJ1-1; a possible D gene is TRBD1 (6 bases). The CDR3 spans 14 residues. Per the germline V gene, CDR1 is DFQATT and CDR2 is SNEGSKA (reference sequence). The CDR3 sequence is CRASRGVMNTEAFF. For the CDR3, the DNA is TGCAGAGCTAGTAGGGGGGTGATGAACACTGAAGCTTTCTTT.

This clonotype was detected a few times. V and J are TRBV5-1 and TRBJ2-1, with D perhaps matching TRBD2 (6 bases). Germline V gene data show CDR1 as SGHRS and CDR2 as YFSETQ. The V end was cut by 2 bases, the J end by 14 bases, with 23 bases between. There are 15 residues in the CDR3. DNA of the CDR3: TGCGCCAGCAGCTTAGGAGGGATGAGCGGGCGTTTGGAGTTCTTC. Translation gives CASSLGGMSGRLEFF.

The gene calls are TRBV29-1 and TRBJ2-7; D possibly matches TRBD1 or TRBD2 (5 bases each). The germline V gene has CDR1 SQVTM and CDR2 ANQGSEA. V was shortened by 7 bases and J by 1 base, with 11 bases between the two germline ends. The CDR3 runs to 12 residues. The CDR3 nucleotides are TGCAGCGCCGAGGGACCTTCCTACGAGCAGTACTTC. The encoded protein is CSAEGPSYEQYF.

Many counts were recorded for this clonotype. The chain carries TRBV29-1 and TRBJ1-1; 7 positions match TRBD1. The CDR3 consists of 18 residues. The junction had 19 bases not matched to a gene; V was cut back by 6 bases and J by 0 bases. Looked up from germline, CDR1 is SQVTM and CDR2 is ANQGSEA. CDR3 bases: TGCAGCGTCCCCCGGCCCCGACAGGGTGTAGGAGTGAACACTGAAGCTTTCTTT. As protein: CSVPRPRQGVGVNTEAFF.

This clonotype has ten or more counts. The chain carries TRBV7-6 and TRBJ1-6; 9 nucleotides match TRBD1. Trimming took 5 bases from V and 10 from J; bases not matched to a gene: 6. The CDR3 is made up of 14 amino acids. Germline loops: CDR1 SGHVS, CDR2 FNYEAQ. The CDR3 nucleotides read TGTGCCAGCAGCGGGACAGGGACCGGGTCACCCCTCCACTTT. This translates into CASSGTGTGSPLHF. The full variable domain, its missing parts supplied by reference TRBV7-6 and TRBJ1-6, is GAGVSQSPRYKVTKRGQDVALRCDPISGHVSLYWYRQALGQGPEFLTYFNYEAQQDKSGLPNDRFSAERPEGSISTLTIQRTEQRDSAMYRCASSGTGTGSPLHFGNGTRLTVT.

This clonotype was found a few times. The V and J genes are TRBV7-2 and TRBJ2-1; TRBD2 matches 12 bases. In germline, CDR1 is SGHTA, CDR2 FQGNSA. The CDR3 consists of 15 residues. After removal of 4 bases from V and 6 bases from J, the junction contained 4 bases not matched to a gene. The CDR3: CASSSRLAGVNEQFF. DNA for the CDR3: TGTGCCAGCAGCTCGAGACTAGCGGGAGTCAATGAGCAGTTCTTC.

The J gene is TRBJ2-5, the V gene TRBV9; TRBD2 matches at 8 bases. Per germline, CDR1 SGDLS and CDR2 YYNGEE. The CDR3 sequence is 16 residues long. After removal of 2 bases from V and 3 bases from J, the junction contained 9 bases not matched to a gene. CDR3 nucleotides: TGTGCCAGCAGCGTCGGGCTAGCGGGCATTGAAGAGACCCAGTACTTC. Its translation is CASSVGLAGIEETQYF.

This clonotype was detected a few times. The genes are TRBV7-9 and TRBJ2-7, with a tentative D call TRBD2 (5 bases). V lost 8 bases, J lost 5 bases, and 16 bases lay in between. Germline lookup yields CDR1 SEHNR and CDR2 FQNEAQ (reference sequence). There are 13 residues in the CDR3. The chain's CDR3 is CASGESGSDEQYF. The DNA of the CDR3 is TGTGCCAGCGGTGAGTCGGGAAGCGACGAGCAGTACTTC. The variable domain in full, with the rest retrieved from reference TRBV7-9 and TRBJ2-7, is DTGVSQNPRHKITKRGQNVTFRCDPISEHNRLYWYRQTLGQGPEFLTYFQNEAQLEKSRLLSDRFSAERPKGSFSTLEIQRTEQGDSAMYLCASGESGSDEQYFGPGTRLTVT.

CDR3 DNA: TGCGCCAGCAGCCAAAAACGACAGACCGGGGAGCTGTTTTTT. This codes for CASSQKRQTGELFF. The gene calls are TRBV4-1 and TRBJ2-2, with D perhaps matching TRBD1 (5 bases). The germline V gene has CDR1 MGHRA and CDR2 YSYEKL. There are 14 residues in the CDR3. The germline V and J ends were trimmed by 2 bases and 5 bases, with 9 bases remaining between them.

This clonotype was detected many times. The chain employs TRBV29-1 and TRBJ2-3, with TRBD2 identical over 12 bases. The CDR3 is 15 amino acids. V lost 6 bases to trimming and J lost 8 bases; unmatched junction nucleotides: 12. CDR1 and CDR2 (germline): SQVTM, ANQGSEA. CDR3 residues: CSVPTSGRGVGTQYF. The CDR3 bases are TGCAGCGTCCCGACTAGCGGGAGAGGAGTTGGTACGCAGTATTTT.

About this clonotype itself: A single base separates this from a much larger clone, so it may be a read error. The V and J genes are TRBV25-1 and TRBJ2-7, with D possibly being TRBD1 (6 bases). Germline CDR1 and CDR2: MGHDK and SYGVNS. The CDR3 has 13 amino acids. This CDR3 reads CVSSESGVDGQYF. The CDR3 DNA sequence: TGTGTCAGCAGTGAATCAGGGGTAGATGGGCAGTACTTC.

This clonotype appeared many times. The DNA for the CDR3 is TGTGCCAGCTCAGGGATCTCGGTATCCTACGAGCAGTACTTC. Translated: CASSGISVSYEQYF. The chain combines TRBV28 with TRBJ2-7, with D perhaps matching TRBD1 (5 bases). With 8 bases removed from V and 1 base from J, the gap between germline ends came to 15 bases. This CDR3 is 14 amino acids long. CDR1 is MDHEN and CDR2 is SYDVKM in the germline V gene.

The table lists this clonotype with a few counts. This chain uses TRBV27 with TRBJ2-7; D is undetermined. The CDR3 loop spans 13 amino acids. Trimming took 5 bases from V and 3 from J, leaving 11 bases between them. Germline V gene data show CDR1 as MNHEY and CDR2 as SMNVEV (reference sequence). In nucleotides, the CDR3 is TGTGCCAGCAGTCTAACCCCTGTCTACGAGCAGTACTTC. Translated, it gives CASSLTPVYEQYF.

This clonotype was recorded at least ten times. The chain employs TRBV29-1 and TRBJ2-3; 8 bases align to TRBD2. The CDR3 contains 16 residues. The germline V gene encodes CDR1 SQVTM and CDR2 ANQGSEA. V shed 6 bases, J shed 4 bases, and the junction held 15 bases outside the gene matches. For the CDR3, the DNA is TGCAGCGTGGACAACAGGGTCGGGAGGGGGTCAGATACGCAGTATTTT. Its translation is CSVDNRVGRGSDTQYF.

The rearrangement links TRBV24-1 to TRBJ2-2; 8 bases map to TRBD1. The CDR3 is 16 residues long. Germline V gene lookup returns CDR1 KGHDR and CDR2 SFDVKD. V trimming: 7 bases; J trimming: 1 base; junction bases outside the gene matches: 7. CDR3 in amino acids: CATSPRTGLNTGELFF. The CDR3 coding sequence is TGTGCCACCAGCCCGAGGACAGGGCTGAACACCGGGGAGCTGTTTTTT.

This clonotype was seen a few times. The chain carries TRBV4-2 and TRBJ1-3; tentative D call: TRBD1 (5 bases). Trimming removed 1 base at V and 1 base at J, with 11 bases between. CDR1 and CDR2 from the germline V gene are LGHNA and YNFKEQ. The CDR3 runs to 16 residues. The CDR3 DNA follows: TGTGCCAGCAGCCAAGGAAGCGGGACTTCTGGAAACACCATATATTTT. This translates into CASSQGSGTSGNTIYF.

This clonotype was detected ten times or more. The J gene is TRBJ2-3, the V gene TRBV20-1, with unresolved D. The V gene's germline CDR1 is DFQATT and CDR2 SNEGSKA (reference sequence). CDR3 size: 12 residues. Between the trimmed V and J ends, which lost 2 bases and 3 bases, there was a span of 6 bases. CDR3 sequence: CSARPRTDTQYF. As DNA, the CDR3 is TGCAGTGCTAGACCCCGTACAGATACGCAGTATTTT.

In its sample, this clonotype was seen many times. The CDR3: CASSVDREETQYF. In DNA, the CDR3 is TGTGCCAGCAGCGTCGACAGGGAAGAGACCCAGTACTTC. The rearrangement uses TRBV9 and TRBJ2-5, with 7 nucleotides matching TRBD1. The germline gives CDR1 SGDLS, CDR2 YYNGEE. This CDR3 is built from 13 residues. Trimming took 2 bases from V and 3 from J; bases not matched to a gene: 1.